Following are 24 T cell receptor beta chains from one sample sequenced in a study of T cells in Graves' hyperthyroidism and ophthalmopathy. RNA transcripts were the template for amplifying TCR beta CDR3 regions. When the TCR CDR3 underwent first-round RT-PCR, the HTBI primer set was used. TCRdb reprocessed the multiplex PCR reads via MiXCR and lists one record per CDR3 protein. The table includes over 700,000 distinct CDR3 sequences, roughly a third detected once. The sequencing input was blood. The receptors here all came from a woman aged 40 to 50 with Graves' hyperthyroidism.

This clonotype has a handful of counts. The J gene is TRBJ2-6, the V gene TRBV7-9; D perhaps matches TRBD2 (5 bases). V shed 1 base and J shed 2 bases, with 9 bases lying between them. Germline CDR1 and CDR2: SEHNR and FQNEAQ (reference sequence). The CDR3 has 16 residues. CDR3 amino acids: CASSLESGAGANVLTF. CDR3 bases: TGTGCCAGCAGCTTAGAGAGCGGCGCTGGGGCCAACGTCCTGACTTTC.

This clonotype was seen a few times. This chain links TRBV11-2 with TRBJ2-5; TRBD2 matches at 7 bases. The CDR3 contains 14 residues. The V segment lost 6 bases and the J segment 2 bases; nucleotides outside the gene matches: 6. Germline V CDR1 and CDR2: SGHAT, FQNNGV. The CDR3 sequence is CASSLPSGQETQYF. The CDR3 nucleotides are TGTGCCAGCAGTCTCCCTAGCGGACAAGAGACCCAGTACTTC.

V and J are TRBV4-1 and TRBJ1-3; 7 nucleotides line up with TRBD1. Germline-derived CDR1 and CDR2 are MGHRA and YSYEKL. The V segment lost 3 bases and the J segment 2 bases; nucleotides outside the gene matches: 7. There are 16 residues in the CDR3. Written as DNA, the CDR3 is TGCGCCAGCAGCCAGCAAAACAGGGGTGCTGGAAACACCATATATTTT. This gives the protein CASSQQNRGAGNTIYF.

V gene TRBV13 combines with J gene TRBJ1-1, with TRBD1 matching 8 bases. The CDR3 is 16 residues long. Trimming took 5 bases from V and 1 from J; bases not matched to a gene: 9. Germline V gives CDR1 PRHDT, CDR2 FYEKMQ (reference sequence). In DNA, the CDR3 is TGTGCCAGCAGCCCAGGGGACAGGAGGGCGAACACTGAAGCTTTCTTT. This gives the protein CASSPGDRRANTEAFF.

This chain connects TRBV11-2 to TRBJ1-4, with D hard to call. This CDR3 is 15 amino acids long. V lost 3 bases and J lost 4, with 12 bases in between. Germline lookup yields CDR1 SGHAT and CDR2 FQNNGV. The CDR3 is CASSFFGWGNEKLFF. The CDR3 DNA sequence: TGTGCCAGCAGCTTCTTTGGATGGGGTAATGAAAAACTGTTTTTT.

The sample holds a few counts of this clonotype. J is TRBJ1-1 and V is TRBV6-2 or TRBV6-3; D uncertain. This CDR3 spans 13 amino acids. Germline-derived CDR1 and CDR2 are MNHEY and SVGEGT. V lost 6 bases and J lost 0, with 8 bases in between. CDR3 protein: CASRLKVNTEAFF. The CDR3 nucleotides are TGTGCCAGCAGGCTCAAAGTGAACACTGAAGCTTTCTTT.

The chain carries TRBV9 and TRBJ1-4; D not certain. Between the trimmed V and J ends, which lost 3 bases and 5 bases, there was a span of 14 bases. Germline V lookup: CDR1 SGDLS, CDR2 YYNGEE. The CDR3 consists of 15 residues. The CDR3 DNA sequence: TGTGCCAGCAGCGGAGGGTCCAGATCGAATGAAAAACTGTTTTTT. Its translation is CASSGGSRSNEKLFF.

This clonotype was recorded many times. CDR3 sequence: CSAKEWDSSNEKLFF. In DNA, the CDR3 is TGCAGCGCAAAGGAATGGGACAGTTCGAATGAAAAACTGTTTTTT. The rearrangement links TRBV29-1 to TRBJ1-4; the match to TRBD1 covers 7 bases. Germline CDR1 reads SQVTM; CDR2 reads ANQGSEA. V lost 7 bases to trimming and J lost 5 bases; unmatched junction nucleotides: 13. This CDR3 has 15 residues.

This clonotype was seen repeatedly, ten times or more. The chain combines TRBV19 with TRBJ1-4; possibly TRBD1 for D (6 bases). V gave up 3 bases and J gave up 7 bases, with 15 bases separating them. The germline V gene encodes CDR1 LNHDA and CDR2 SQIVND (reference sequence). The CDR3 length is 15 residues. For the CDR3, the DNA is TGTGCCAGTAGTATTAGTTGGACAGTCGGTGAAAAACTGTTTTTT. Its translation: CASSISWTVGEKLFF.

The V and J genes are TRBV7-2 and TRBJ2-2; 11 nucleotides match TRBD2. V shed 6 bases, J shed 8 bases, and the junction held 8 bases outside the gene matches. This CDR3 contains 15 residues. The germline V gene encodes CDR1 SGHTA and CDR2 FQGNSA. The CDR3 DNA sequence: TGTGCCAGCAGACTACAACTAGCGGGGGTGGGGGAGCTGTTTTTT. The encoded protein is CASRLQLAGVGELFF.

The chain employs TRBV7-2 and TRBJ2-5; TRBD2 aligns across 11 bases. Germline V CDR1 and CDR2: SGHTA, FQGNSA. The CDR3 sequence is 16 residues long. With V trimmed by 1 base and J by 14 bases, 15 bases remained unmatched. The CDR3 DNA sequence: TGTGCCAGCAGCTTAGATTCATCTAGCGGGGGGCCCCGCACCTACTTC. This encodes CASSLDSSSGGPRTYF.

For this clonotype: A much larger clone differs by one base, so this may be a read error. The chain joins TRBV20-1 to TRBJ2-2, with 12 bases fitting TRBD2. This CDR3 has 16 residues. Germline lookup yields CDR1 DFQATT and CDR2 SNEGSKA (reference sequence). The CDR3 sequence is CSARDRTSGITGELLF. The CDR3 nucleotides are TGCAGTGCTAGAGATAGGACTAGCGGGATAACCGGGGAGCTGCTTTTT.

This clonotype was detected ten times or more. The chain carries TRBV29-1 and TRBJ1-6; D gene unclear. The CDR3 sequence is 13 residues long. V was clipped by 7 bases and J by 9 bases, with 16 bases between them. Germline V gene sequence: CDR1 SQVTM, CDR2 ANQGSEA. CDR3 DNA: TGCAGCGCGGGATGTGTTTGCACTTCACCCCTCCACTTT. This translates into CSAGCVCTSPLHF.

This clonotype came up many times. The CDR3 bases are TGCAGTGCTAGAGAAAGGAGGGCCACTGAGACCCAGTACTTC. Its protein product is CSARERRATETQYF. The chain carries TRBV20-1 and TRBJ2-5; D may be TRBD2 (6 bases). The V and J ends lost 0 bases and 5 bases respectively, with 13 bases between them. The CDR3 has 14 amino acids. Germline CDR1 reads DFQATT; CDR2 reads SNEGSKA (reference sequence).

V gene TRBV16 combines with J gene TRBJ1-2; the D is unclear. The CDR3 runs to 16 residues. The V end lost 0 bases, the J end lost 5 bases, and 16 bases lay between the germline ends. The germline V gene has CDR1 KGHSY and CDR2 FQNENV. CDR3: CASSQSNPVSTYGYTF. CDR3 nucleotide sequence: TGTGCCAGCAGCCAATCAAATCCCGTCAGCACTTATGGCTACACCTTC.

At least ten counts were recorded for this clonotype. The J gene is TRBJ1-5, the V gene TRBV19; D is possibly TRBD1 (5 bases). Germline CDR1 LNHDA, CDR2 SQIVND (reference sequence). Deletions cut 5 bases from V and 9 bases from J, with 11 bases between. There are 12 residues in the CDR3. Here the CDR3 DNA reads TGTGCCAGTAGTGAGGGGAGGCTGCCCCAGCATTTT. Translation: CASSEGRLPQHF. The variable domain in full, with the rest retrieved from reference TRBV19 and TRBJ1-5, is DGGITQSPKYLFRKEGQNVTLSCEQNLNHDAMYWYRQDPGQGLRLIYYSQIVNDFQKGDIAEGYSVSREKKESFPLTVTSAQKNPTAFYLCASSEGRLPQHFGDGTRLSIL.

This chain links TRBV10-3 with TRBJ2-7, with 7 bases matching TRBD2. The CDR3 length is 13 residues. The V segment lost 6 bases and the J segment 1 base; nucleotides outside the gene matches: 3. Germline-derived CDR1 and CDR2 are ENHRY and SYGVKD. The CDR3 loop reads CAIRSGGSYEQYF. Written as DNA, the CDR3 is TGTGCCATCAGGTCCGGGGGGTCCTACGAGCAGTACTTC.

The J gene is TRBJ1-6, the V gene TRBV5-1, with 7 bases that match TRBD1. The germline V gene has CDR1 SGHRS and CDR2 YFSETQ. CDR3 length: 15 amino acids. Trimming cost V 4 bases and J 9 bases; bases outside gene matches: 10. CDR3 protein: CASSLTGLEGSPLHF. Here the CDR3 DNA reads TGCGCCAGCAGCCTGACAGGGTTAGAGGGTTCACCCCTCCACTTT.

This clonotype showed up many times. The genes are TRBV29-1 and TRBJ1-4; tentatively, D is TRBD1 (6 bases). Germline values: CDR1 SQVTM, CDR2 ANQGSEA. The V and J ends lost 7 bases and 14 bases respectively, with 26 bases between them. CDR3 length: 14 amino acids. This chain's CDR3 is CSALLGATGVRLFF. CDR3 DNA sequence: TGCAGCGCACTGTTGGGGGCCACGGGGGTTAGGCTGTTTTTT.

This clonotype occurred many times. The chain has TRBV19 and TRBJ1-1; tentative D call: TRBD1 (6 bases). Germline V CDR1 and CDR2: LNHDA, SQIVND (reference sequence). CDR3 size: 14 residues. V was pared by 6 bases and J by 11 bases, with 22 bases between. Here the CDR3 DNA reads TGTGCCAGTAGACGCAGGAGGGACACTGAGGGGGCTTTCTTT. It is translated as CASRRRRDTEGAFF.

This clonotype was seen ten or more times. The chain employs TRBV2 and TRBJ1-2; D is undetermined. There are 16 residues in the CDR3. The V gene lost 0 bases and the J gene lost 7 bases, with 18 bases spanning the gap. Germline V gene sequence: CDR1 SNHLY, CDR2 FYNNEI. The CDR3 DNA follows: TGTGCCAGCAGTGAAGCCCAAAGGACGAATGAGCGTGGCTACACCTTC. It yields the protein CASSEAQRTNERGYTF.

A note on this clonotype: This may stem from a read error, because a much larger clone lies one nucleotide away. The chain joins TRBV7-2 to TRBJ1-2; tentatively, D is TRBD1 (5 bases). The CDR3 is made up of 14 amino acids. CDR1 and CDR2 from the germline V gene are SGHTA and FQGNSA. The CDR3 region has the DNA TGTGCCAGCAGCTCGGGCCCAGGGAACTATGGCTGCACCTTC. Its protein product is CASSSGPGNYGCTF.

J is TRBJ2-2 and V is TRBV20-1; D perhaps matches TRBD1 (5 bases). V was cut by 4 bases and J by 4 bases, with 16 bases left in between. From germline, CDR1 is DFQATT and CDR2 SNEGSKA (reference sequence). The CDR3 is made up of 15 amino acids. For the CDR3, the DNA is TGCAGTGCTAAGGGGATAGCATGGAGCACCGGGGAGCTGTTTTTT. It codes for CSAKGIAWSTGELFF.

The rearrangement uses TRBV4-1 and TRBJ1-1; D possibly corresponds to TRBD1 (5 bases). V was shortened by 4 bases and J by 4 bases, with 13 bases between the two germline ends. The CDR3 spans 14 residues. The germline V gene encodes CDR1 MGHRA and CDR2 YSYEKL. This CDR3 is CASSLKAGLTEAFF. In nucleotides, the CDR3 is TGCGCCAGCAGCCTGAAGGCAGGGCTCACTGAAGCTTTCTTT.